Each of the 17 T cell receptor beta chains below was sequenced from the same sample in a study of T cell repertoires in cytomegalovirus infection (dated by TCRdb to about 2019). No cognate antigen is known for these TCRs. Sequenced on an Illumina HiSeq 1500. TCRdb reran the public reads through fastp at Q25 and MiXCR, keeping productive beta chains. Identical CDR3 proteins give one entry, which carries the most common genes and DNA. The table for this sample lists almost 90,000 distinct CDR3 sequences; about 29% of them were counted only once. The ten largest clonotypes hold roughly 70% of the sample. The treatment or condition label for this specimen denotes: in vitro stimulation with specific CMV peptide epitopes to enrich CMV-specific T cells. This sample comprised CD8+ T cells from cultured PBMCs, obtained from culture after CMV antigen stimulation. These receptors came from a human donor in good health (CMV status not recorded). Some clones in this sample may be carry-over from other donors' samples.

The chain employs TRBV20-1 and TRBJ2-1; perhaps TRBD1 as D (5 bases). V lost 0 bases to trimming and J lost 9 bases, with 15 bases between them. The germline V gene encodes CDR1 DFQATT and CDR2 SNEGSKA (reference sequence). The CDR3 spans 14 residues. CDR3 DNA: TGCAGTGCTAGAGATCTTAGGGGTCAGGTTGAGCAGTTCTTC. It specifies CSARDLRGQVEQFF.

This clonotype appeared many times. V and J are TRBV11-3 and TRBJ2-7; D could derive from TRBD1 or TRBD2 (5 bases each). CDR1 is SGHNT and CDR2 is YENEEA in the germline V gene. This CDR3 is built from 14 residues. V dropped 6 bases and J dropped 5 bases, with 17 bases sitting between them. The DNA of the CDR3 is TGTGCCAGCAGGAAAACAGGCGAGGGCGACGAGCAGTACTTC. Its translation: CASRKTGEGDEQYF.

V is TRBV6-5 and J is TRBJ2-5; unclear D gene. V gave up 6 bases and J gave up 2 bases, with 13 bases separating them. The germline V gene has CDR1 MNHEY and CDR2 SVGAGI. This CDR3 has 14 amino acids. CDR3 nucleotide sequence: TGTGCCAGCAGCAAACTCGTGGGTCAAGAGACCCAGTACTTC. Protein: CASSKLVGQETQYF.

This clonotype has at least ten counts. CDR3 sequence: CASSLKGAEGYTF. For the CDR3, the DNA is TGTGCCAGCAGCTTAAAGGGGGCGGAGGGCTACACCTTC. The gene calls are TRBV7-8 and TRBJ1-2, with TRBD1 matching 7 bases. V shed 2 bases and J 8 bases; nucleotides not matched to a gene: 5. CDR3 length: 13 amino acids. CDR1 SGHVS and CDR2 FQNEAQ come from the germline V gene. Using reference TRBV7-8 and TRBJ1-2 for the parts outside the CDR3, the full variable domain is GAGVSQSPRYKVAKRGQDVALRCDPISGHVSLFWYQQALGQGPEFLTYFQNEAQLDKSGLPSDRFFAERPEGSVSTLKIQRTQQEDSAVYLCASSLKGAEGYTFGSGTRLTVV.

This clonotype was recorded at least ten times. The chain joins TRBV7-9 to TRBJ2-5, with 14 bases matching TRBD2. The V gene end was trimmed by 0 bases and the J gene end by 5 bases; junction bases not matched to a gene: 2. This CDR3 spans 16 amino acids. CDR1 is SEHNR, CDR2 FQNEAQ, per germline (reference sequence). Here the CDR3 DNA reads TGTGCCAGCAGCTTAGCGGGACTAGCGGGGGCTGAGACCCAGTACTTC. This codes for CASSLAGLAGAETQYF.

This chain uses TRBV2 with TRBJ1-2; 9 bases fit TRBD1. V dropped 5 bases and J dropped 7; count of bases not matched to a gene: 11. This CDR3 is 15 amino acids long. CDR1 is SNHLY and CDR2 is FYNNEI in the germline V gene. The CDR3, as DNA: TGTGCCAGCAGTTCGATACCGGGACAGGGTACTGGCTACACCTTC. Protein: CASSSIPGQGTGYTF.

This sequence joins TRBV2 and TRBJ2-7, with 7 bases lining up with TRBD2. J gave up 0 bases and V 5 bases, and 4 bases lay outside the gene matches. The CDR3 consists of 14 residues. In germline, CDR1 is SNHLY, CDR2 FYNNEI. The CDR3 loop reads CASSTGGGSYEQYF. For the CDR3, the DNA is TGTGCCAGCAGTACAGGCGGGGGCTCCTACGAGCAGTACTTC.

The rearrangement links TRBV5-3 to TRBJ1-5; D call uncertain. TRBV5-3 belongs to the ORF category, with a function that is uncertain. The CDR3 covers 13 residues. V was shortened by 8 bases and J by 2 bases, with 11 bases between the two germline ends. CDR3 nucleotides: TGTGCCAGCAGCACAGCCGGCAATCAGCCCCAGCATTTT. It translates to CASSTAGNQPQHF.

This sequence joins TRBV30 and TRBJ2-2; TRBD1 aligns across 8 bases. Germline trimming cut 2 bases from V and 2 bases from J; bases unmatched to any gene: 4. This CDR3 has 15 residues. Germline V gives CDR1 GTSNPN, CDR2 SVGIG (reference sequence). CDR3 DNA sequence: TGTGCCTGGAGTCGGGACAGGATCAACACCGGGGAGCTGTTTTTT. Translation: CAWSRDRINTGELFF. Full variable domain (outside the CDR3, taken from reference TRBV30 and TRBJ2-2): SQTIHQWPATLVQPVGSPLSLECTVEGTSNPNLYWYRQAAGRGLQLLFYSVGIGQISSEVPQNLSASRPQDRQFILSSKKLLLSDSGFYLCAWSRDRINTGELFFGEGSRLTVL.

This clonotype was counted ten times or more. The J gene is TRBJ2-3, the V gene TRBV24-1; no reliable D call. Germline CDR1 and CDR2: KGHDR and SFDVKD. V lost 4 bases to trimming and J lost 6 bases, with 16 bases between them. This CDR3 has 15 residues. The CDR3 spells CATSDATPRADTQYF. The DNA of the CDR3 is TGTGCCACCAGTGACGCAACCCCTAGAGCCGATACGCAGTATTTT.

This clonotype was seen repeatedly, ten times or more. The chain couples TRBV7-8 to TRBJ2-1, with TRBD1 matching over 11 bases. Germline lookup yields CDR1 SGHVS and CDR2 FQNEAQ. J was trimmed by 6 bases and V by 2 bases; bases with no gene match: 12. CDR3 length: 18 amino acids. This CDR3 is CASSLLRAGQGGGNEQFF. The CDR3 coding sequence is TGTGCCAGCAGCTTACTCCGAGCGGGACAGGGGGGAGGCAATGAGCAGTTCTTC.

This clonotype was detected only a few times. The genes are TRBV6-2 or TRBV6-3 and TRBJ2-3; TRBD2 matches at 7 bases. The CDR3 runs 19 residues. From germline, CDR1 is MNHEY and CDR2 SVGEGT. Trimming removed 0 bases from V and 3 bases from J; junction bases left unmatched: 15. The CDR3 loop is CASSYSPRTSVITTDTQYF. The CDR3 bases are TGTGCCAGCAGTTACTCGCCCCGCACTAGCGTCATAACAACAGATACGCAGTATTTT.

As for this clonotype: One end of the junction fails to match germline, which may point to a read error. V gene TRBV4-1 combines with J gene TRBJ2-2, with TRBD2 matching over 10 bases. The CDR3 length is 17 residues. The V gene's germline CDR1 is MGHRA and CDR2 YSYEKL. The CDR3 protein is CASSQVAGGRWTGELFF. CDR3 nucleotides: TGTGCCAGCAGCCAAGTAGCGGGGGGCCGGTGGACCGGGGAGCTGTTTTTT.

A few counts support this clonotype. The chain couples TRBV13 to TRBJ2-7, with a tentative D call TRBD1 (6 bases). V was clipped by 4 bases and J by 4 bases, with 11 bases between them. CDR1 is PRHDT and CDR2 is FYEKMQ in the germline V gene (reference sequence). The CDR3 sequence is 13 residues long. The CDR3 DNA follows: TGTGCCAGCAGCTCGGACAGTGATTACGAGCAGTACTTC. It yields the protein CASSSDSDYEQYF. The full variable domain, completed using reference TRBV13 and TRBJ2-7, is AAGVIQSPRHLIKEKRETATLKCYPIPRHDTVYWYQQGPGQDPQFLISFYEKMQSDKGSIPDRFSAQQFSDYHSELNMSSLELGDSALYFCASSSDSDYEQYFGPGTRLTVT.

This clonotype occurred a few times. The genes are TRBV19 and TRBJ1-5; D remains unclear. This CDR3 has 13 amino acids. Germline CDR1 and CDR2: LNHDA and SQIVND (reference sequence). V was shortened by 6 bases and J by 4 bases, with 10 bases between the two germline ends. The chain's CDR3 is CASSSAVNQPQHF. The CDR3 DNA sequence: TGTGCCAGTAGCTCGGCCGTAAATCAGCCCCAGCATTTT.

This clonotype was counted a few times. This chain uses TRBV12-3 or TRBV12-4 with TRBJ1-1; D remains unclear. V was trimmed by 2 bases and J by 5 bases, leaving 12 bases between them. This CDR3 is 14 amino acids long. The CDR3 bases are TGTGCCAGCAGTTTATCACCCTGGTTAACTGAAGCTTTCTTT. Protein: CASSLSPWLTEAFF.

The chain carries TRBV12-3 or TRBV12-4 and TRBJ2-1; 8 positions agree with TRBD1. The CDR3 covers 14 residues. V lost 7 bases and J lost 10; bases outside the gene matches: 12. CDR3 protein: CASTMGHRGDEQFF. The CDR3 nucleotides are TGTGCCAGCACCATGGGACACAGGGGGGACGAGCAGTTCTTC.